Below are 17 T cell receptor beta chains sequenced from a single sample in a study of T cell changes during pregnancy in multiple sclerosis. The data were produced by immunoSEQ multiplex PCR, yet TCRdb's version contains in-frame clones alone and is incomplete. The sample lists 35,000 to 45,000 clones, roughly 93% occurring once. The sample in question was CD4+ T cells from peripheral blood mononuclear cells, obtained in the first trimester of pregnancy. These receptors originate from a female donor with multiple sclerosis, enrolled in a pregnancy study.

The chain couples TRBV19 to TRBJ2-5; 11 bases line up with TRBD2. Germline CDR1 and CDR2: LNHDA and SQIVND (reference sequence). V shed 7 bases and J 3 bases; nucleotides not matched to a gene: 10. This CDR3 contains 16 residues. CDR3 sequence reads: CASNRGTSGYKETQYF. CDR3 DNA sequence: TGTGCCAGTAATAGAGGGACTAGCGGATATAAAGAGACCCAGTACTTC.

V is TRBV6-1 and J is TRBJ1-1; perhaps TRBD1 as D (5 bases). The CDR3 consists of 14 residues. V was shortened by 4 bases and J by 4 bases, with 13 bases between the two germline ends. Germline values: CDR1 MNHNS, CDR2 SASEGT. The CDR3 DNA reads TGTGCCAGCAGTGTAGATCTGGGGGGCACTGAAGCTTTCTTT. It translates to CASSVDLGGTEAFF.

The J gene is TRBJ1-2, the V gene TRBV28; D is unresolved. CDR3 size: 13 residues. V was cut by 7 bases and J by 8 bases, with 17 bases left in between. The germline gives CDR1 MDHEN, CDR2 SYDVKM. The CDR3 DNA reads TGTGCCAGCACCCCTCATCATCAGTACGGCTACACCTTC. Amino acid sequence: CASTPHHQYGYTF.

This chain joins TRBV6-6 and TRBJ1-1, with D possibly TRBD1 on 5 matching bases. This CDR3 comprises 14 residues. The ends were cut back, 2 bases at V and 4 bases at J, with 11 bases in the middle. Germline CDR1 reads MNHNY; CDR2 reads SVGAGI (reference sequence). The CDR3 loop reads CASSYPGRGTEAFF. The CDR3 DNA reads TGTGCCAGCAGTTACCCCGGGAGGGGCACTGAAGCTTTCTTT.

The chain uses TRBV2 and TRBJ2-7, with D perhaps TRBD1 (5 bases). Deletions cut 7 bases from V and 4 bases from J, with 11 bases between. CDR1 and CDR2 from the germline V gene are SNHLY and FYNNEI. This CDR3 is built from 12 residues. The CDR3 loop is CASNPQGYEQYF. The CDR3 region has the DNA TGTGCCAGCAATCCCCAGGGATACGAGCAGTACTTC.

This rearrangement joins TRBV9 to TRBJ2-1; 7 bases agree with TRBD1. Trimming took 4 bases from V and 9 from J; bases not matched to a gene: 7. Germline CDR1 SGDLS, CDR2 YYNGEE. The CDR3 is made up of 13 amino acids. Written as DNA, the CDR3 is TGTGCCAGCAGCTTTCGACAGGGAACTGAGCAGTTCTTC. Amino acid sequence: CASSFRQGTEQFF.

This chain uses TRBV11-3 with TRBJ1-5; possibly TRBD1 for D (5 bases). Germline CDR1 is SGHNT and CDR2 is YENEEA. V gave up 1 base and J gave up 7 bases, with 17 bases separating them. The CDR3 contains 16 residues. CDR3 residues: CASSLVSQAAHQPQHF. CDR3 DNA: TGTGCCAGCAGCTTAGTATCACAGGCGGCGCACCAGCCCCAGCATTTT. Combining the CDR3 with reference TRBV11-3 and TRBJ1-5 gives the whole variable domain EAGVVQSPRYKIIEKKQPVAFWCNPISGHNTLYWYLQNLGQGPELLIRYENEEAVDDSQLPKDRFSAERLKGVDSTLKIQPAELGDSAVYLCASSLVSQAAHQPQHFGDGTRLSIL.

The V gene is TRBV19, the J gene TRBJ1-1; D gene uncertain. The CDR3 covers 15 residues. V was clipped by 5 bases and J by 8 bases, with 21 bases between them. Germline CDR1 and CDR2: LNHDA and SQIVND (reference sequence). In DNA, the CDR3 is TGTGCCAGTAGTCCCCGCTGGGCAGTGCGCGAAGAAGCTTTCTTT. Its translation is CASSPRWAVREEAFF.

DNA of the CDR3: TGTGCCAGCAGAAGGGACAGTACCTACGAGCAGTACTTC. Encoded protein: CASRRDSTYEQYF. The chain couples TRBV28 to TRBJ2-7; 7 bases are a match to TRBD1. J gave up 2 bases and V 6 bases, and 4 bases lay outside the gene matches. The germline V gene encodes CDR1 MDHEN and CDR2 SYDVKM. The length of the CDR3 is 13 residues.

The genes are TRBV18 and TRBJ2-5, with a possible D match to TRBD1 (6 bases). V lost 3 bases to trimming and J lost 5 bases, with 16 bases between them. Germline V gene lookup returns CDR1 KGHSH and CDR2 LQKENI. CDR3 length: 15 residues. The CDR3 loop is CASSPNQGYTETQYF. As DNA, the CDR3 is TGTGCCAGCTCACCGAATCAGGGGTATACGGAGACCCAGTACTTC.

The genes are TRBV5-1 and TRBJ2-2; D is ambiguous. The CDR3 is 12 amino acids. V lost 3 bases and J 3 bases, leaving 3 bases between the germline ends. Germline V gene sequence: CDR1 SGHRS, CDR2 YFSETQ. The CDR3 DNA reads TGCGCCAGCAGCTCGGACACCGGGGAGCTGTTTTTT. Amino acid sequence: CASSSDTGELFF.

In this sample, this clone turned up a few times. The CDR3 reads CASSLAGRGQPQHF. The DNA of the CDR3 is TGTGCCAGCAGCTTAGCAGGGCGGGGTCAGCCCCAGCATTTT. The chain carries TRBV7-2 and TRBJ1-5; D not certain. Per germline, CDR1 SGHTA and CDR2 FQGNSA. V was clipped by 0 bases and J by 6 bases, with 9 bases between them. The CDR3 extends over 14 amino acids.

V and J are TRBV6-1 and TRBJ2-6, with 7 bases aligning to TRBD2. Germline CDR1 is MNHNS and CDR2 is SASEGT. The CDR3 covers 16 residues. With 4 bases clipped from V and 3 bases from J, the junction kept 6 bases outside the gene matches. CDR3 nucleotide sequence: TGTGCCAGCAGTGTTGGGGGGGAGTATGGGGCCAACGTCCTGACTTTC. Encoded protein: CASSVGGEYGANVLTF.

V is TRBV2 and J is TRBJ1-1; 7 bases are shared with TRBD1. Germline V lookup: CDR1 SNHLY, CDR2 FYNNEI. Germline trimming cut 7 bases from V and 5 bases from J; bases unmatched to any gene: 7. This CDR3 has 13 residues. CDR3 DNA sequence: TGTGCCAGCAACAGGGGTACTCAGACTGAAGCTTTCTTT. Protein: CASNRGTQTEAFF. Using reference TRBV2 and TRBJ1-1 for the parts outside the CDR3, the full variable domain is EPEVTQTPSHQVTQMGQEVILRCVPISNHLYFYWYRQILGQKVEFLVSFYNNEISEKSEIFDDQFSVERPDGSNFTLKIRSTKLEDSAMYFCASNRGTQTEAFFGQGTRLTVV.

The rearrangement joins TRBV10-3 to TRBJ2-1; D is possibly TRBD2 (5 bases). The CDR3 sequence is 14 residues long. Trimming left V 10 bases short and J 7 bases short, with 20 bases between. From germline, CDR1 is ENHRY and CDR2 SYGVKD. The CDR3 region is CATEGRPSRNEQFF. CDR3 sequence (DNA): TGTGCCACCGAGGGTAGACCAAGTCGGAATGAGCAGTTCTTC.

V usage is TRBV28 and J usage is TRBJ1-2, with D tentatively TRBD1 (6 bases). V shed 10 bases and J shed 4 bases, with 19 bases lying between them. Germline-derived CDR1 and CDR2 are MDHEN and SYDVKM. The CDR3 length is 14 residues. The DNA for the CDR3 is TGTGCCACCCTATGGTCGGGGGGCGGCTATGGCTACACCTTC. Amino acid sequence: CATLWSGGGYGYTF.

The chain combines TRBV25-1 with TRBJ2-5; 16 bases align to TRBD2. V gave up 6 bases and J gave up 4 bases; unmatched junction bases: 2. The CDR3 is 15 residues long. CDR1 and CDR2 from the germline V gene are MGHDK and SYGVNS. The CDR3 DNA reads as TGTGCCAGCAGAGGGACTAGCGGGGGGGCAGAGACCCAGTACTTC. This translates into CASRGTSGGAETQYF.